One and the same sample provided the 27 T cell receptor beta chains below, sequenced in a study of T cell responses to AZD1222 COVID-19 vaccine. Repertoires were generated with immunoSEQ multiplex PCR, while TCRdb's copy carries only in-frame clones and drops some. In the table there are around 250,000 clones, 80% to 95% of which are singletons. The sequencing here drew on peripheral blood, taken on day 0 of AZD1222 vaccination. These TCRs come from an adult in good health.

This rearrangement joins TRBV5-4 to TRBJ1-6, with D perhaps TRBD1 (5 bases). V lost 5 bases and J lost 8, with 11 bases in between. The CDR3 sequence is 13 residues long. In germline, CDR1 is SGHNT, CDR2 YYREEE (reference sequence). The CDR3 sequence: CASSGGVYSPLHF. The CDR3 DNA reads as TGTGCCAGCAGTGGAGGGGTTTATTCACCCCTCCACTTT.

Only one count was recorded for this clone. The chain is built from TRBV5-1 and TRBJ1-2; possible D gene TRBD1, 6 bases. In germline, CDR1 is SGHRS, CDR2 YFSETQ. The V and J ends lost 3 bases and 8 bases respectively, with 14 bases between them. The CDR3 extends over 13 amino acids. DNA of the CDR3: TGCGCCAGCAGCTCACAGGGTTCGCACGGCTACACCTTC. Its protein is CASSSQGSHGYTF. Full variable domain (outside the CDR3, taken from reference TRBV5-1 and TRBJ1-2): KAGVTQTPRYLIKTRGQQVTLSCSPISGHRSVSWYQQTPGQGLQFLFEYFSETQRNKGNFPGRFSGRQFSNSRSEMNVSTLELGDSALYLCASSSQGSHGYTFGSGTRLTVV.

The chain is built from TRBV28 and TRBJ2-1, with D unresolved. Germline assignment: CDR1 MDHEN and CDR2 SYDVKM. CDR3 length: 12 residues. V was shortened by 2 bases and J by 4 bases, with 3 bases between the two germline ends. Written as DNA, the CDR3 is TGTGCCAGCAGTTTAGCTTACAATGAGCAGTTCTTC. Translating gives CASSLAYNEQFF.

The chain is built from TRBV20-1 and TRBJ2-6; D not resolved. The CDR3 is 11 amino acids. V was cut by 8 bases and J by 4 bases, with 6 bases left in between. Germline V lookup: CDR1 DFQATT, CDR2 SNEGSKA (reference sequence). The chain's CDR3 is CSWRGANVLTF. DNA for the CDR3: TGCAGTTGGCGGGGGGCCAACGTCCTGACTTTC.

This chain uses TRBV7-8 with TRBJ1-6, with D hard to call. The germline V gene has CDR1 SGHVS and CDR2 FQNEAQ. Trimming took 6 bases from V and 9 from J, leaving 15 bases between them. CDR3 length: 14 residues. Here the CDR3 DNA reads TGTGCCAGCAGTGAAAGGGCTGAGGGTTCACCCCTCCACTTT. This sequence encodes CASSERAEGSPLHF. Based on the CDR3 plus reference TRBV7-8 and TRBJ1-6, the full variable domain is GAGVSQSPRYKVAKRGQDVALRCDPISGHVSLFWYQQALGQGPEFLTYFQNEAQLDKSGLPSDRFFAERPEGSVSTLKIQRTQQEDSAVYLCASSERAEGSPLHFGNGTRLTVT.

Written as DNA, the CDR3 is TGCGCCAGCAGCATAGGGACTAGCGGGGGCAATGAGCAGTTCTTC. It is translated as CASSIGTSGGNEQFF. This chain links TRBV5-1 with TRBJ2-1; 14 bases map to TRBD2. Germline loops: CDR1 SGHRS, CDR2 YFSETQ. There are 15 residues in the CDR3. Unmatched junction bases numbered 3, after V lost 4 bases and J lost 6 bases.

In this sample, this clone turned up a few times. The chain joins TRBV7-3 to TRBJ1-1; D might be TRBD1 (5 bases). The germline gives CDR1 SGHTA, CDR2 FQGTGA. Trimming removed 3 bases at V and 3 bases at J, with 11 bases between. The CDR3 extends over 14 amino acids. Here the CDR3 reads CASSFQGGDTEAFF. The CDR3, as DNA: TGTGCCAGCAGCTTCCAGGGAGGGGACACTGAAGCTTTCTTT.

The V call is TRBV2, the J call TRBJ1-6, with TRBD1 matching 8 bases. The CDR3 consists of 15 residues. Germline CDR1 and CDR2: SNHLY and FYNNEI. Unmatched junction bases numbered 8, after V lost 6 bases and J lost 7 bases. The CDR3, as DNA: TGTGCCAGCAGCCTGCAGGGGGCCCGGAATTCACCCCTCCACTTT. Translation: CASSLQGARNSPLHF.

The chain employs TRBV24-1 and TRBJ2-2, with D unresolved. V lost 4 bases, J lost 3 bases, and 8 bases lay in between. CDR1 is KGHDR, CDR2 SFDVKD, per germline. This CDR3 is 14 amino acids long. For the CDR3, the DNA is TGTGCCACCAGTGACCCCACCCACACCGGGGAGCTGTTTTTT. This sequence encodes CATSDPTHTGELFF.

The rearrangement links TRBV18 to TRBJ2-1, with 9 bases matching TRBD1. Germline CDR1 KGHSH, CDR2 LQKENI. The V segment lost 4 bases and the J segment 6 bases; nucleotides outside the gene matches: 4. The CDR3 sequence is 14 residues long. The CDR3 DNA reads as TGTGCCAGCTCACGGGACAGGGCGGGCAATGAGCAGTTCTTC. It encodes CASSRDRAGNEQFF. The full variable domain, completed using reference TRBV18 and TRBJ2-1, is NAGVMQNPRHLVRRRGQEARLRCSPMKGHSHVYWYRQLPEEGLKFMVYLQKENIIDESGMPKERFSAEFPKEGPSILRIQQVVRGDSAAYFCASSRDRAGNEQFFGPGTRLTVL.

V gene TRBV3-1 (or the pseudogene TRBV3-2) combines with J gene TRBJ2-1; 7 bases line up with TRBD2. Germline CDR1 is LGHDT and CDR2 is YNNKEL (reference sequence). The CDR3 consists of 15 residues. The V and J ends lost 1 base and 4 bases, in that order; junction bases with no gene match: 4. CDR3 sequence reads: CASSQGNGRYNEQFF. CDR3 sequence (DNA): TGTGCCAGCAGCCAAGGGAACGGGAGGTACAATGAGCAGTTCTTC.

Regarding this clone: At the DNA level, this CDR3 is encoded by other sequences in the same sample as well. This sequence joins TRBV18 and TRBJ2-1; no reliable D call. This CDR3 spans 14 amino acids. Germline assignment: CDR1 KGHSH and CDR2 LQKENI. V lost 0 bases to trimming and J lost 0 bases, with 3 bases between them. CDR3 loop: CASSPPSSYNEQFF. The CDR3 bases are TGTGCCAGCTCACCACCGTCCTCCTACAATGAGCAGTTCTTC.

The chain carries TRBV19 and TRBJ2-1, with TRBD1 matching over 8 bases. V lost 4 bases, J lost 6 bases, and 5 bases stayed unmatched. This CDR3 region has 14 residues. Germline values: CDR1 LNHDA, CDR2 SQIVND (reference sequence). The CDR3 reads CASSTRTGLNEQFF. CDR3 nucleotides: TGTGCCAGTAGTACACGGACAGGGCTCAATGAGCAGTTCTTC.

J is TRBJ2-1 and V is TRBV30, with TRBD2 matching over 14 bases. J lost 9 bases, V lost 2 bases, and 6 bases had no gene match. This CDR3 has 15 residues. CDR1 and CDR2 from the germline V gene are GTSNPN and SVGIG (reference sequence). CDR3: CAWSPGLAGVGEQFF. CDR3 DNA: TGTGCCTGGAGTCCGGGACTAGCGGGAGTTGGTGAGCAGTTCTTC.

The chain joins TRBV7-8 to TRBJ2-3, with D possibly TRBD2 on 5 matching bases. The germline CDR1 and CDR2 sequences are SGHVS and FQNEAQ. The CDR3 totals 17 residues. Trimming removed 5 bases from V and 5 bases from J, with 23 bases in between. The CDR3, as DNA: TGTGCCAGCAGCCTAAGGAGGTGGCTCTCATTAGGAGATACGCAGTATTTT. It translates to CASSLRRWLSLGDTQYF.

The chain is built from TRBV25-1 and TRBJ2-2, with a possible D match to TRBD1 (6 bases). Germline V lookup: CDR1 MGHDK, CDR2 SYGVNS. Trimming removed 5 bases from V and 5 bases from J, with 15 bases in between. This CDR3 has 15 amino acids. The CDR3: CASSPQGRATGELFF. As DNA, the CDR3 is TGTGCCAGCAGTCCCCAGGGGCGGGCGACCGGGGAGCTGTTTTTT.

The chain carries TRBV9 and TRBJ2-3; 9 nucleotides line up with TRBD2. Germline-derived CDR1 and CDR2 are SGDLS and YYNGEE. The CDR3 is made up of 16 amino acids. V lost 2 bases to trimming and J lost 1 base; unmatched junction nucleotides: 5. CDR3 loop: CASSVGTSRGTDTQYF. CDR3 sequence (DNA): TGTGCCAGCAGCGTCGGGACTAGCCGTGGCACAGATACGCAGTATTTT. Filled out from reference TRBV9 and TRBJ2-3, the complete variable domain reads DSGVTQTPKHLITATGQRVTLRCSPRSGDLSVYWYQQSLDQGLQFLIQYYNGEERAKGNILERFSAQQFPDLHSELNLSSLELGDSALYFCASSVGTSRGTDTQYFGPGTRLTVL.

The chain joins TRBV5-1 to TRBJ2-3; no firm D call. CDR3 length: 16 amino acids. V was pared by 5 bases and J by 1 base, with 17 bases between. In germline, CDR1 is SGHRS, CDR2 YFSETQ. CDR3 bases: TGCGCCAGCAGGGGCGGCTTATCATCTGGCACAGATACGCAGTATTTT. Its translation is CASRGGLSSGTDTQYF.

The gene calls are TRBV5-4 and TRBJ2-1; TRBD1 is a possible D gene (7 bases). Germline values: CDR1 SGHNT, CDR2 YYREEE (reference sequence). This CDR3 is built from 13 residues. The V end was cut by 1 base, the J end by 6 bases, with 8 bases between. The CDR3 coding sequence is TGTGCCAGCAGCTTGCAGGGGGGCAATGAGCAGTTCTTC. The encoded protein is CASSLQGGNEQFF.

V gene TRBV5-1 combines with J gene TRBJ2-2, with D perhaps TRBD1 (5 bases). In germline, CDR1 is SGHRS, CDR2 YFSETQ. The CDR3 extends over 17 amino acids. V lost 3 bases, J lost 4 bases, and 19 bases lay in between. This chain's CDR3 is CASSSRLTGPGTGELFF. Here the CDR3 DNA reads TGCGCCAGCAGCTCCCGGCTTACAGGCCCAGGCACCGGGGAGCTGTTTTTT.

This chain uses TRBV28 with TRBJ1-1, with 8 bases that match TRBD1. This CDR3 has 13 amino acids. The germline CDR1 and CDR2 sequences are MDHEN and SYDVKM. The J segment lost 0 bases and the V segment lost 9 bases, leaving 3 bases of the junction unmatched. CDR3: CASQGAMNTEAFF. CDR3 nucleotides: TGTGCCAGTCAGGGGGCTATGAACACTGAAGCTTTCTTT.

The J gene is TRBJ1-2, the V gene TRBV7-8, with D tentatively TRBD1 (5 bases). The germline CDR1 and CDR2 sequences are SGHVS and FQNEAQ. The ends were cut back, 1 base at V and 5 bases at J, with 17 bases in the middle. The CDR3 consists of 16 residues. The CDR3 nucleotides are TGTGCCAGCAGCTTAGAGGTCAGGGCAACTCAATATGGCTACACCTTC. Protein sequence: CASSLEVRATQYGYTF.

The rearrangement links TRBV2 to TRBJ2-2; D is tentatively TRBD1 or TRBD2 (5 bases each). The CDR3 consists of 15 residues. V gave up 6 bases and J gave up 0 bases, with 11 bases separating them. CDR1 SNHLY and CDR2 FYNNEI come from the germline V gene. This CDR3 reads CASSLGTANTGELFF. In DNA form, the CDR3 reads TGTGCCAGCAGCCTCGGGACGGCGAACACCGGGGAGCTGTTTTTT.

This clone showed up just once. The chain combines TRBV7-5 with TRBJ2-7; TRBD2 is the table's D call and was not checked against the DNA. TRBV7-5 is flagged as a pseudogene. The CDR3 sequence is 16 residues long. In nucleotides, the CDR3 is TGTGCCAGAAGCTTAGTTTATCGGGGGTTCTCCTACGAGCAGTACTTC. Translated: CARSLVYRGFSYEQYF.

This clone is a singleton in its sample. The chain links TRBV19 to TRBJ2-7, with D perhaps TRBD2 (5 bases). V gave up 7 bases and J gave up 2 bases, with 18 bases separating them. Germline-derived CDR1 and CDR2 are LNHDA and SQIVND (reference sequence). The length of the CDR3 is 15 residues. The CDR3 bases are TGTGCCAGTACCCTGGACTTCGGATCGACCTACGAGCAGTACTTC. Translating gives CASTLDFGSTYEQYF. Drawing the rest from reference TRBV19 and TRBJ2-7, the complete variable domain is DGGITQSPKYLFRKEGQNVTLSCEQNLNHDAMYWYRQDPGQGLRLIYYSQIVNDFQKGDIAEGYSVSREKKESFPLTVTSAQKNPTAFYLCASTLDFGSTYEQYFGPGTRLTVT.

V and J are TRBV7-8 and TRBJ2-1; D gene uncertain. The CDR3 contains 13 residues. Germline V gene lookup returns CDR1 SGHVS and CDR2 FQNEAQ. Trimming left V 5 bases short and J 7 bases short, with 12 bases between. For the CDR3, the DNA is TGTGCCAGCAGCCCCCCCGACTGGAATGAGCAGTTCTTC. Protein sequence: CASSPPDWNEQFF.

The gene calls are TRBV7-2 and TRBJ2-1, with 7 bases lining up with TRBD2. The germline V gene has CDR1 SGHTA and CDR2 FQGNSA. The CDR3 spans 13 residues. The ends lost 5 bases at V and 6 bases at J; junction bases unmatched: 4. CDR3 in amino acids: CASSKGGCNEQFF. The CDR3 nucleotides are TGTGCCAGCAGCAAGGGAGGGTGCAATGAGCAGTTCTTC.